This is a list of T cell receptor beta chains from one sample in a study of response to subunit inactivated influenza vaccine. TCRdb independently ran MiXCR on the RT-PCR reads; one entry per CDR3 protein. The repertoire holds roughly 650,000 distinct CDR3 sequences, with around 15% as singletons. The input for sequencing was PBMCs from blood, taken approximately 15 days before vaccination. Receptors originate from a man aged 50 or older who received an inactivated influenza vaccine. The CDR3 runs from the conserved cysteine through the conserved F or W. The D gene is left open where the match is weak. For some rows the clone size is stated as once, few or many, or as a class when expanded; others skip it.

CDR3aa | CDR3nt | d_gene | j_gene | abundance | v_gene
CASSTQGASYQETQYF | TGTGCCAGCAGTACACAGGGGGCCTCGTACCAAGAGACCCAGTACTTC | TRBD1 | TRBJ2-5 | few | TRBV6-1
CASSLEYNTGELFF | TGTGCCAGCAGCCTCGAGTACAACACCGGGGAGCTGTTTTTT | NA | TRBJ2-2 | NA | TRBV4-2
CATSDFSSLFF | TGTGCCACCAGTGATTTCAGCTCCCTGTTTTTT | NA | TRBJ2-2 | many | TRBV24-1
CASSQVIGTEAFF | TGTGCCAGCAGCCAAGTGATAGGAACTGAAGCTTTCTTT | NA | TRBJ1-1 | few | TRBV6-2/TRBV6-3
CASSPRSRDNSPLHF | TGTGCCAGCAGCCCGCGGTCCAGGGATAATTCACCCCTCCACTTT | NA | TRBJ1-6 | NA | TRBV7-2
CASSFHEGYYEQYF | TGTGCCAGCAGTTTCCACGAGGGGTACTACGAGCAGTACTTC | NA | TRBJ2-7 | NA | TRBV6-5
CASRETGGNQPQHF | TGTGCCAGCAGAGAGACAGGGGGCAATCAGCCCCAGCATTTT | TRBD1 | TRBJ1-5 | many | TRBV12-3/TRBV12-4
CAIRGTGETQYF | TGTGCCATCAGAGGGACTGGGGAGACCCAGTACTTC | NA | TRBJ2-5 | few | TRBV10-3
CASSRPERQGEAFF | TGTGCCAGCAGTCGTCCCGAGAGACAGGGAGAAGCTTTCTTT | TRBD1 | TRBJ1-1 | NA | TRBV12-3/TRBV12-4
CASSVEVGGGTDTQYF | TGTGCCAGCAGCGTAGAAGTAGGTGGCGGCACAGATACGCAGTATTTT | NA | TRBJ2-3 | many | TRBV9
CSARVWDGVVREQYF | TGCAGTGCTAGAGTCTGGGACGGAGTTGTTCGGGAGCAGTACTTC | NA | TRBJ2-7 | NA | TRBV20-1
CASSLVHGVSDTQYF | TGCGCCAGCAGCTTGGTTCACGGGGTTTCAGATACGCAGTATTTT | NA | TRBJ2-3 | many | TRBV5-1
CASSLGGRDEQYF | TGTGCCAGCAGTTTGGGGGGGCGCGACGAGCAGTACTTC | NA | TRBJ2-7 | many | TRBV12-3/TRBV12-4
CASHRVGIGETQYF | TGTGCCAGCCACAGGGTTGGGATTGGGGAGACCCAGTACTTC | NA | TRBJ2-5 | few | TRBV28
CASSKKGQGKYNEQFF | TGTGCCAGCAGTAAAAAGGGACAGGGGAAATACAATGAGCAGTTCTTC | TRBD1 | TRBJ2-1 | NA | TRBV6-2/TRBV6-3
CSVEWGMRTEAFF | TGCAGCGTTGAGTGGGGCATGAGGACTGAAGCTTTCTTT | NA | TRBJ1-1 | few | TRBV29-1
CASSLPGDTDTQYF | TGCGCCAGCAGCTTGCCAGGGGACACAGATACGCAGTATTTT | NA | TRBJ2-3 | few | TRBV5-1
CASRPIGTGAHEQYF | TGTGCCAGCAGACCCATCGGCACAGGGGCCCACGAGCAGTACTTC | TRBD1 | TRBJ2-7 | few | TRBV28
CASSLLGLESTDTQYF | TGTGCCAGCAGTTTATTGGGACTAGAAAGCACAGATACGCAGTATTTT | TRBD2 | TRBJ2-3 | NA | TRBV12-3/TRBV12-4
CASSQSSQQFSYEQYF | TGTGCCAGCAGCCAATCTAGTCAACAGTTCTCCTACGAGCAGTACTTC | NA | TRBJ2-7 | few | TRBV14
CASISGTSEAPYEQYF | TGTGCCAGCATCTCCGGGACTAGCGAAGCTCCCTACGAGCAGTACTTC | TRBD2 | TRBJ2-7 | NA | TRBV6-2/TRBV6-3
CASSPPRITDTQYF | TGTGCCAGCAGTCCACCCCGAATCACAGATACGCAGTATTTT | NA | TRBJ2-3 | NA | TRBV28
CASSQVNSDSYEQYF | TGCGCCAGCAGCCAAGTGAACTCAGACTCGTACGAGCAGTACTTC | NA | TRBJ2-7 | NA | TRBV4-3
CASSFSAGSGNTIYF | TGTGCCAGCAGCTTCTCGGCAGGGTCTGGAAACACCATATATTTT | NA | TRBJ1-3 | many | TRBV11-2
CASTPGPEKTQYF | TGTGCCAGTACACCGGGACCGGAGAAGACCCAGTACTTC | NA | TRBJ2-5 | NA | TRBV12-3/TRBV12-4
CSAPSLASEQYF | TGCAGTGCTCCCAGCCTAGCGTCCGAGCAGTACTTC | NA | TRBJ2-7 | few | TRBV20-1
CAISESKFPQYF | TGTGCCATCAGTGAGTCGAAGTTCCCCCAGTACTTC | NA | TRBJ2-5 | few | TRBV10-3
CASSYGGQNIQYF | TGTGCCAGCAGTTACGGGGGACAGAACATTCAGTACTTC | TRBD1 | TRBJ2-4 | many | TRBV6-2/TRBV6-3
CASSEGTANTEAFF | TGTGCCAGCAGTGAAGGGACAGCTAACACTGAAGCTTTCTTT | TRBD1 | TRBJ1-1 | many | TRBV25-1
CASSFGLAGDPYNEQFF | TGTGCCAGCAGCTTTGGACTAGCGGGGGATCCCTACAATGAGCAGTTCTTC | TRBD2 | TRBJ2-1 | NA | TRBV7-6
CAISEQRDTPTF | TGTGCCATCAGTGAACAACGGGACACCCCTACCTTC | NA | TRBJ1-2 | NA | TRBV10-3
CASSVGGWGYTF | TGTGCCAGCAGTGTAGGGGGCTGGGGCTACACCTTC | TRBD1 | TRBJ1-2 | few | TRBV25-1
CASSKRQFYEQYF | TGTGCCAGCAGCAAACGACAGTTCTACGAGCAGTACTTC | NA | TRBJ2-7 | NA | TRBV21-1
CASSYGTGGAQRYPEAFF | TGTGCCAGCAGTTACGGGACAGGGGGCGCCCAGAGATATCCTGAAGCTTTCTTT | TRBD1 | TRBJ1-1 | NA | TRBV6-5
CAISESRPGQGLYEQYF | TGTGCCATCAGTGAGTCGAGACCAGGACAGGGACTCTACGAGCAGTACTTC | TRBD1 | TRBJ2-7 | NA | TRBV10-3
CAISAGIPDYNEQFF | TGTGCCATCAGTGCAGGGATCCCTGACTACAATGAGCAGTTCTTC | NA | TRBJ2-1 | few | TRBV10-3
CASSDRGGGPGTQYF | TGTGCCAGCAGCGACCGTGGCGGGGGTCCGGGGACCCAGTACTTC | TRBD2 | TRBJ2-5 | NA | TRBV7-9
CASSQAGGKGIYEQYF | TGCGCCAGCAGCCAAGCGGGGGGGAAAGGGATCTACGAGCAGTACTTC | TRBD2 | TRBJ2-7 | NA | TRBV4-3
CASSYFPGQGHNEQFF | TGTGCCAGCAGTTACTTTCCGGGACAGGGACACAATGAGCAGTTCTTC | TRBD1 | TRBJ2-1 | few | TRBV6-2/TRBV6-3
CASSVTLRYGYTF | TGTGCCAGCAGTGTGACCCTGAGATATGGCTACACCTTC | NA | TRBJ1-2 | NA | TRBV6-1
CASSQESLGGANVLTF | TGCGCCAGCAGCCAAGAGTCCCTCGGTGGGGCCAACGTCCTGACTTTC | NA | TRBJ2-6 | NA | TRBV4-1
CASSPFLGRTGSYEQYF | TGTGCCAGCTCACCATTCTTAGGCCGCACGGGCTCCTACGAGCAGTACTTC | NA | TRBJ2-7 | few | TRBV18
CATSREAARGTDTQYF | TGTGCCACCAGCAGAGAGGCGGCGCGGGGCACAGATACGCAGTATTTT | NA | TRBJ2-3 | NA | TRBV15
CASSSQALTRGYTF | TGTGCCAGCAGCTCTCAGGCCCTTACGCGGGGCTACACCTTC | NA | TRBJ1-2 | NA | TRBV6-1
CASSQEYRGWYEQYF | TGCGCCAGCAGCCAAGAGTACAGGGGGTGGTACGAGCAGTACTTC | TRBD1 | TRBJ2-7 | NA | TRBV4-3
CASSLVQGGQETQYF | TGTGCCAGCAGCTTAGTCCAGGGAGGACAAGAGACCCAGTACTTC | NA | TRBJ2-5 | NA | TRBV7-9
CSVEDPLETGYEQYF | TGCAGCGTTGAAGATCCGTTAGAGACGGGGTACGAGCAGTACTTC | NA | TRBJ2-7 | few | TRBV29-1
CASSLVPIAGGRHEQFF | TGTGCCAGCAGCTTAGTTCCTATAGCGGGGGGACGACATGAGCAGTTCTTC | TRBD2 | TRBJ2-1 | many | TRBV7-2
CAISARQGASYEQYF | TGTGCCATCAGCGCAAGACAGGGGGCCTCCTACGAGCAGTACTTC | TRBD1 | TRBJ2-7 | NA | TRBV10-3
CSAPLSGITTDTQYF | TGCAGTGCCCCGCTTAGCGGGATAACCACAGATACGCAGTATTTT | TRBD2 | TRBJ2-3 | NA | TRBV20-1
CASSGRGTGYSGANVLTF | TGCGCCAGCAGCGGCAGGGGGACAGGGTACTCTGGGGCCAACGTCCTGACTTTC | TRBD1 | TRBJ2-6 | few | TRBV5-1
CASSTTGTEAFF | TGTGCCAGCAGTACGACCGGGACAGAAGCTTTCTTT | NA | TRBJ1-1 | few | TRBV6-5
CASRTSERQADTQYF | TGCGCCAGCAGGACTAGTGAACGACAGGCGGATACGCAGTATTTT | NA | TRBJ2-3 | few | TRBV5-1
CASSQGGGAAGELFF | TGCGCCAGCAGCCAAGGAGGGGGGGCAGCCGGGGAGCTGTTTTTT | NA | TRBJ2-2 | NA | TRBV4-3
CASSAGTDNQPQHF | TGTGCCAGCAGCGCCGGGACGGACAATCAGCCCCAGCATTTT | NA | TRBJ1-5 | NA | TRBV7-9